The sequence of this T cell receptor (beta chain) was determined in a study of molecular identifiers for immune sequencing clone quantification. General study results and limits: Spiked-in Jurkat TCR RNA corresponding to one cell was reported as detectable against 750,000 to 1,000,000 naive cells.

Previously described methods and listed TCR primers were used for bulk TCR libraries. TCRdb processed the PCR reads anew with MiXCR; each CDR3 protein has one entry. The sample contains just under 65,000 distinct CDR3 sequences, 15% to 20% of which appear only once. CDR1 is MGHRA and CDR2 is YSYEKL in the germline V gene. This CDR3 has 17 residues. The V gene end was trimmed by 5 bases and the J gene end by 4 bases; junction bases not matched to a gene: 4. This clonotype was recorded many times. Its antigen is not identified. The clonotype was recovered from a human donor in good health. Some libraries in this study had Jurkat cell RNA spiked in. Sequenced input: naive CD8+ T cells from blood, with Jurkat cell RNA spiked in. The subset is: FACS-sorted CD8+CD4-CCR7+CD45RA+ naive T cells. The V call is TRBV4-1, the J call TRBJ2-2, with 16 bases matching TRBD2. The CDR3 protein is CASSSGTSGRGTGELFF. As DNA, the CDR3 is TGCGCCAGCAGCTCCGGGACTAGCGGGAGGGGCACCGGGGAGCTGTTTTTT.